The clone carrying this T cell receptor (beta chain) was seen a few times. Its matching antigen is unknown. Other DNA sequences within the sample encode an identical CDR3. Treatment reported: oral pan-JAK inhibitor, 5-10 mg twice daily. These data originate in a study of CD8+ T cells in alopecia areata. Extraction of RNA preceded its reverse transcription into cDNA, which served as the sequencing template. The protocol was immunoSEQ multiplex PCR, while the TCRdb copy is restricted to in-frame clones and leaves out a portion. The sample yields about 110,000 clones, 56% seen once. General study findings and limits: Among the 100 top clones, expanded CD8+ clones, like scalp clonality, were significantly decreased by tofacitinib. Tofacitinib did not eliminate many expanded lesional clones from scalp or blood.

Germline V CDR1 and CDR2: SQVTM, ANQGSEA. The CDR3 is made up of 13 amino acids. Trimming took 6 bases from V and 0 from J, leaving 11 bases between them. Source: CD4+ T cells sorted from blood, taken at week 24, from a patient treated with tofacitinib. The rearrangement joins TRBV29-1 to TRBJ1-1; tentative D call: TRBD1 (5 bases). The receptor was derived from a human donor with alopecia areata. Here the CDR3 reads CSVAGTVNTEAFF. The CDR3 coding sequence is TGCAGCGTCGCGGGGACGGTGAACACTGAAGCTTTCTTT.